These 18 T cell receptor beta chains share one sample of origin, sequenced in a study of T cell responses to AZD1222 COVID-19 vaccine. This table comes from immunoSEQ multiplex PCR, and its TCRdb copy is limited to in-frame clones, with some not included. The table shows 150,000 to 200,000 clones, with approximately 86% occurring only once. The sample in question was peripheral blood, obtained on day 0 of AZD1222 vaccination. The receptors originated from an adult in good health.

The chain carries TRBV11-2 and TRBJ2-7; maybe TRBD2 (5 bases). This CDR3 spans 13 amino acids. V was pared by 2 bases and J by 4 bases, with 9 bases between. Germline CDR1 reads SGHAT; CDR2 reads FQNNGV. CDR3 sequence: CASSLSGIYEQYF. The CDR3 coding sequence is TGTGCCAGCAGCTTATCGGGGATTTACGAGCAGTACTTC.

This clone has just a few counts. The J gene is TRBJ2-7, the V gene TRBV5-4; 9 nucleotides line up with TRBD2. Unmatched junction bases numbered 5, after V lost 5 bases and J lost 5 bases. Germline CDR1 reads SGHNT; CDR2 reads YYREEE (reference sequence). This CDR3 spans 13 amino acids. The CDR3 DNA is TGTGCCAGCAGTCCGCGCGGGAGGGACGAGCAGTACTTC. This gives the protein CASSPRGRDEQYF.

This clone was detected only a few times. The chain combines TRBV28 with TRBJ2-7, with 7 bases fitting TRBD1. This CDR3 comprises 14 residues. The germline V gene encodes CDR1 MDHEN and CDR2 SYDVKM. V lost 5 bases and J lost 0; bases outside the gene matches: 4. The CDR3 reads CASSIRQGSYEQYF. The CDR3 DNA reads as TGTGCCAGCAGTATCCGACAGGGCTCCTACGAGCAGTACTTC. The full variable domain, completed using reference TRBV28 and TRBJ2-7, is DVKVTQSSRYLVKRTGEKVFLECVQDMDHENMFWYRQDPGLGLRLIYFSYDVKMKEKGDIPEGYSVSREKKERFSLILESASTNQTSMYLCASSIRQGSYEQYFGPGTRLTVT.

The V and J genes are TRBV7-9 and TRBJ2-7; 7 nucleotides match TRBD1. CDR1 and CDR2 (germline): SEHNR, FQNEAQ (reference sequence). J was trimmed by 4 bases and V by 8 bases; bases with no gene match: 8. The length of the CDR3 is 13 residues. The CDR3 spells CASGRDSHYEQYF. DNA of the CDR3: TGTGCCAGCGGCCGGGACAGCCATTACGAGCAGTACTTC.

The gene calls are TRBV28 and TRBJ1-2, with D perhaps matching TRBD1 (5 bases). The ends were cut back, 7 bases at V and 3 bases at J, with 9 bases in the middle. The CDR3 spans 12 residues. Germline assignment: CDR1 MDHEN and CDR2 SYDVKM. The CDR3, as DNA: TGTGCCAGCATTAGGGGCGACTATGGCTACACCTTC. Translation gives CASIRGDYGYTF.

The rearrangement links TRBV11-2 to TRBJ1-4; 7 nucleotides agree with TRBD1. Germline V gives CDR1 SGHAT, CDR2 FQNNGV. Trimming at V came to 11 bases and at J to 8 bases, leaving 11 bases not matched to a gene. This CDR3 region has 13 residues. The CDR3 nucleotides read TGTGCCGTCCTAACAGGGGCAGGCGAAAAACTGTTTTTT. This codes for CAVLTGAGEKLFF.

The chain uses TRBV4-2 and TRBJ2-2; 7 bases match TRBD2. Germline assignment: CDR1 LGHNA and CDR2 YNFKEQ. The V gene end was trimmed by 1 base and the J gene end by 4 bases; junction bases not matched to a gene: 3. The CDR3 runs 15 residues. The CDR3 reads CASSQAGGSTGELFF. The DNA of the CDR3 is TGTGCCAGCAGCCAAGCGGGAGGAAGCACCGGGGAGCTGTTTTTT.

CDR3 sequence reads: CASSLQGGRYGYTF. The CDR3 bases are TGTGCCAGCAGTTTACAGGGAGGGAGATATGGCTACACCTTC. This chain links TRBV6-6 with TRBJ1-2, with D perhaps TRBD1 (6 bases). CDR1 and CDR2 (germline): MNHNY, SVGAGI (reference sequence). Trimming left V 4 bases short and J 5 bases short, with 14 bases between. The CDR3 is 14 amino acids.

This rearrangement joins TRBV2 to TRBJ1-2; D is ambiguous. With 5 bases removed from V and 7 bases from J, the gap between germline ends came to 23 bases. CDR1 SNHLY and CDR2 FYNNEI come from the germline V gene. The CDR3 is 16 residues long. CDR3 amino acids: CASSTPTTEPLGGYTF. CDR3 in DNA: TGTGCCAGCAGTACCCCTACAACAGAGCCTCTTGGTGGCTACACCTTC.

The V call is TRBV7-9, the J call TRBJ1-6; 9 bases align to TRBD1. The junction had 7 bases not matched to a gene; V was cut back by 3 bases and J by 7 bases. The CDR3 totals 16 residues. CDR1 and CDR2 from the germline V gene are SEHNR and FQNEAQ (reference sequence). CDR3 bases: TGTGCCAGCAGCTTCGGACAGGGGTTCGCGAATTCACCCCTCCACTTT. As protein: CASSFGQGFANSPLHF.

This clone has just one count. The chain employs TRBV24-1 and TRBJ2-2; 11 bases align to TRBD1. The CDR3 contains 16 residues. V shed 4 bases and J 2 bases; nucleotides not matched to a gene: 2. Per the germline V gene, CDR1 is KGHDR and CDR2 is SFDVKD. Written as DNA, the CDR3 is TGTGCCACCAGTGACCGGACAGGGGGCAACACCGGGGAGCTGTTTTTT. Translating it yields CATSDRTGGNTGELFF.

V gene TRBV5-6 combines with J gene TRBJ2-7; no firm D call. Trimming shortened V by 0 bases and J by 5 bases, and 9 bases separated the two germline ends. This CDR3 comprises 13 residues. Germline-derived CDR1 and CDR2 are SGHDT and YYEEEE. CDR3 DNA: TGTGCCAGCAGCTTGGCTGGGATCCACGAGCAGTACTTC. This sequence encodes CASSLAGIHEQYF. The whole variable domain, filled in from reference TRBV5-6 and TRBJ2-7, reads DAGVTQSPTHLIKTRGQQVTLRCSPKSGHDTVSWYQQALGQGPQFIFQYYEEEERQRGNFPDRFSGHQFPNYSSELNVNALLLGDSALYLCASSLAGIHEQYFGPGTRLTVT.

This clone was counted only a few times. The chain joins TRBV5-1 to TRBJ2-7, with 8 bases fitting TRBD2. This CDR3 has 16 amino acids. J was trimmed by 0 bases and V by 0 bases; bases with no gene match: 5. The germline CDR1 and CDR2 sequences are SGHRS and YFSETQ. CDR3 residues: CASSLVGGRISYEQYF. The CDR3 DNA is TGCGCCAGCAGCTTGGTCGGCGGGAGGATCTCCTACGAGCAGTACTTC.

The chain couples TRBV3-1 (or the pseudogene TRBV3-2) to TRBJ2-7; D ambiguous. Germline V gene lookup returns CDR1 LGHDT and CDR2 YNNKEL (reference sequence). The CDR3 is made up of 14 amino acids. Trimming cost V 3 bases and J 2 bases, with 11 bases left between them. This CDR3 is CASSQAGWPYEQYF. Written as DNA, the CDR3 is TGTGCCAGCAGCCAGGCAGGCTGGCCCTACGAGCAGTACTTC.

V and J are TRBV5-4 and TRBJ1-2; D unresolved. Trimming removed 3 bases at V and 11 bases at J, with 23 bases between. CDR1 SGHNT and CDR2 YYREEE come from the germline V gene (reference sequence). The CDR3 extends over 15 amino acids. Here the CDR3 DNA reads TGTGCCAGCAGCTCTGATCCGACCGCCTTAATCGGGTACACCTTC. Translated, it gives CASSSDPTALIGYTF.

The chain links TRBV10-2 to TRBJ2-7; 7 bases align to TRBD2. CDR3 length: 14 amino acids. The germline V gene has CDR1 WSHSY and CDR2 SAAADI. V shed 6 bases, J shed 3 bases, and the junction held 8 bases outside the gene matches. The CDR3 spells CASRGGTQGYEQYF. CDR3 in DNA: TGCGCCAGCAGGGGAGGGACCCAGGGCTACGAGCAGTACTTC.

This clone was observed a handful of times. V gene TRBV24-1 combines with J gene TRBJ2-7; no definite D call. The CDR3 is made up of 12 amino acids. Germline CDR1 KGHDR, CDR2 SFDVKD. With 12 bases removed from V and 5 bases from J, the gap between germline ends came to 16 bases. Written as DNA, the CDR3 is TGTGCCGGCCACTCCGACCCCGACGAGCAGTACTTC. Its protein is CAGHSDPDEQYF.

The V and J genes are TRBV25-1 and TRBJ1-2; D remains unclear. Germline lookup yields CDR1 MGHDK and CDR2 SYGVNS. The CDR3 covers 16 residues. V lost 0 bases to trimming and J lost 3 bases, with 14 bases between them. The CDR3 DNA reads TGTGCCAGCAGTGAATATCTATCAACAGCCCACTATGGCTACACCTTC. Translated: CASSEYLSTAHYGYTF.